This T cell receptor (beta chain) was sequenced for a study of control samples from healthy donors and cancer patients. CDR1 is SGHTA, CDR2 FQGNSA, per germline. Between the trimmed V and J ends, which lost 5 bases and 1 base, there was a span of 11 bases. The CDR3 contains 15 residues. This table comes from immunoSEQ multiplex PCR, and its TCRdb copy is limited to in-frame clones, with some not included. The sample consists of about 52,000 clones, 95% of them appearing once. V and J are TRBV7-2 and TRBJ2-2; TRBD2 is a possible D gene (5 bases). The receptor was isolated from a man aged 30-40 years in good health. The sequenced material came from blood. The CDR3 protein is CASSPLEGNTGELFF. CDR3 nucleotides: TGTGCCAGCAGCCCCCTAGAGGGGAACACCGGGGAGCTGTTTTTT.